The present T cell receptor (beta chain) was sequenced within a study of shared clonotypes between healthy human individuals. Researchers partitioned CD4+ cells into CD45RA+ naive and CD45RA-negative memory subsets. Study outcomes and limitations: Sharing across a handful of donors was seen in 4.5% to 5.5% of naive CD4 clonotypes. Memory subsets generally showed lower estimated richness than naive subsets.

The data were produced by immunoSEQ multiplex PCR, yet TCRdb's version contains in-frame clones alone and is incomplete. The sample lists approximately 1.1 million clones; approximately 80% were seen once. The CDR3 is made up of 12 amino acids. Germline lookup yields CDR1 ENHRY and CDR2 SYGVKD. Deletions cut 4 bases from V and 7 bases from J, with 7 bases between. Only a few counts were recorded for this clone. Antigen unknown. Other DNA sequences in this specimen translate into the identical CDR3. The V gene is TRBV10-3, the J gene TRBJ2-2; D not certain. This clonotype originated in a man aged 18 to 30 in good health. Some clones in this sample may be carry-over from other donors' samples. Sequencing input: memory CD4+ T cells from PBMCs. Subset denoted: CD45RA-negative fraction. This CDR3 is CAISVVDGELFF. CDR3 DNA: TGTGCCATCAGTGTTGTCGACGGGGAGCTGTTTTTT.